Below, one T cell receptor beta chain is given with its context. Its antigen is currently unknown. This specimen comes from a study of CD8 T cells in Susac syndrome. TCR beta was sequenced from blood CD8+ and CD4+ T cells. The CD8+ and CD4+ T cells were isolated magnetically using a negative isolation approach, whereas the TEMRA cells were enriched by FACS. Study-wide results and caveats: The study recognized that its TCR sequencing and HLA analysis covered a relatively small number of individuals.

The CDR3 sequence is 13 residues long. V lost 3 bases, J lost 0 bases, and 4 bases lay in between. Germline-derived CDR1 and CDR2 are LNHDA and SQIVND (reference sequence). The authors reverse transcribed roughly 0.5 to 1 ug RNA with random hexamers. It was immunoSEQ multiplex PCR that amplified TCR beta CDR3 across 54 Vbeta and 13 Jbeta. TCRdb processed the immunoSEQ multiplex PCR reads anew with MiXCR; each CDR3 protein has one entry. The data contain a few hundred thousand distinct CDR3 sequences, 85% of them singletons. The sequencing input was CD8+ T cells from PBMCs. The chain links TRBV19 to TRBJ2-3; D not certain. The sequence derives from a human donor with multiple sclerosis. CDR3 DNA sequence: TGTGCCAGTAGTATCGCCAGCACAGATACGCAGTATTTT. This encodes CASSIASTDTQYF.